In this sample, the clone carrying this T cell receptor (beta chain) turned up a few times. The cDNA 3' end received a ligated oligonucleotide with a UMI. The first PCR ran 4 to 5 cycles with an equimolar RC1.1 and RC1.2 beta primer mix. From the second PCR onward, TCR alpha and beta chains were processed separately. TCRdb analysed the UMI-ligation and nested PCR reads with MiXCR anew, one entry per CDR3 protein. The sample has 52,000 or so distinct CDR3 sequences, approximately 13% seen once. This sample was taken from a study of quantifying T cell responses using KT2 cells. Whole-study context: RNA was reverse transcribed with TCR alpha and beta constant-region primers. The T4 ligation step was estimated to exceed 8.5% efficiency under optimum conditions. A predetermined fluorescence threshold ended the second PCR, run as a qPCR.

CDR3 size: 16 residues. V dropped 0 bases and J dropped 7; count of bases not matched to a gene: 11. Germline V gene data show CDR1 as LGHNA and CDR2 as YSLEER. This receptor was identified in a human donor. The specimen sequenced was PBMCs spiked with cells of the T cell clone KT2. The rearrangement links TRBV4-3 to TRBJ2-5, with 7 bases fitting TRBD2. CDR3 protein: CASSQDRLAAPGTQYF. CDR3 coding DNA: TGCGCCAGCAGCCAAGATCGGCTAGCGGCTCCAGGGACCCAGTACTTC.